This TCR beta chain was retrieved from a study of human versus mouse CDR3 diversity and MHC coevolution. The data were produced by immunoSEQ multiplex PCR, yet TCRdb's version contains in-frame clones alone and is incomplete. The table has about 83,000 clones, just under 95% seen once. The germline V and J ends were trimmed by 5 bases and 0 bases, with 8 bases remaining between them. CDR3 length equals 13 residues. Germline-derived CDR1 and CDR2 are SGHRS and YFSETQ. The gene calls are TRBV5-1 and TRBJ1-1; unclear D gene. This clonotype originated in a person aged 30-69 years in good health. The material sequenced was naive CD4+ T cells from blood. The subset is: CD45RO-negative CD62L-positive naive CD4 T cells. The CDR3 spells CASRMELNTEAFF. In nucleotides, the CDR3 is TGCGCCAGCAGGATGGAGCTGAACACTGAAGCTTTCTTT.